This T cell receptor beta chain came from a study of blood T cell repertoires in COVID-19. On the study more broadly: The United States, Italy and Spain were the sources of the acute and convalescent COVID-19 samples. PBMCs, B-cell-depleted T cells, or T cells were the source of the cDNA or gDNA that made up the material.

V lost 6 bases to trimming and J lost 4 bases; unmatched junction nucleotides: 4. This CDR3 comprises 15 residues. Germline CDR1 reads KGHSH; CDR2 reads LQKENI. This clone was observed once. The age range of participants was about 18 to 95 years, with residence in about two dozen US areas. Under the authors' procedure: Quantification of nucleated cells was approximated via reference gene primer amplification. Method: immunoSEQ multiplex PCR; TCRdb's copy keeps in-frame clones and lacks some. V, J and clone size are those of that table, while D and trimming were read from the DNA. The sample includes 250,000 or so clones, 85% to 90% of them seen just once.

V and J are TRBV18 and TRBJ2-3, with TRBD2 matching 13 bases. The receptor was isolated from a woman in her twenties or thirties with acute COVID-19. Sequencing used PBMCs or T cells enriched from blood (not recorded which). The CDR3 here is CASSVGLAGPDTQYF. The CDR3 DNA reads as TGTGCCAGCTCCGTGGGACTAGCGGGACCAGATACGCAGTATTTT.